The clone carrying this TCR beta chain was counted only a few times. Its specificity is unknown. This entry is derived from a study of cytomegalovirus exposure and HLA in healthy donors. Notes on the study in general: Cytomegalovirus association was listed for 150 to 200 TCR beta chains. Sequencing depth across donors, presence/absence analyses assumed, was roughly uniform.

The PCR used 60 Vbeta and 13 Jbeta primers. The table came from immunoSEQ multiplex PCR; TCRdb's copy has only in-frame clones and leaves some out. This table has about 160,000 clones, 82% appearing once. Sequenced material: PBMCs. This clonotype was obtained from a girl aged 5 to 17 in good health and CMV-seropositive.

This chain's CDR3 is CASSLAGTGQETQYF. Written as DNA, the CDR3 is TGTGCCAGCAGCTTAGCAGGGACAGGGCAAGAGACCCAGTACTTC. The rearrangement uses TRBV7-9 and TRBJ2-5; 9 positions agree with TRBD1. Germline V gene lookup returns CDR1 SEHNR and CDR2 FQNEAQ (reference sequence). This CDR3 is 15 amino acids long. The J segment lost 2 bases and the V segment lost 0 bases, leaving 1 base of the junction unmatched.